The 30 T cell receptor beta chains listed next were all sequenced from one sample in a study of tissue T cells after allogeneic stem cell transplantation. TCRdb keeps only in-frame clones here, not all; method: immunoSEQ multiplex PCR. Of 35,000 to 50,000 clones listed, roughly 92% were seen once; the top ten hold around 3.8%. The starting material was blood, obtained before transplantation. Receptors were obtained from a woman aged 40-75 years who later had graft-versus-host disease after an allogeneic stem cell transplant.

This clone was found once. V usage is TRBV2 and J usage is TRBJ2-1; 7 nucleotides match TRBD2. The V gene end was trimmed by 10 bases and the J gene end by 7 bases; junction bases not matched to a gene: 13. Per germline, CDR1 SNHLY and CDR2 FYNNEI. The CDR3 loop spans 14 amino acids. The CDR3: CATEGGAGRNEQFF. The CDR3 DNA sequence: TGTGCCACCGAGGGAGGGGCGGGAAGGAATGAGCAGTTCTTC.

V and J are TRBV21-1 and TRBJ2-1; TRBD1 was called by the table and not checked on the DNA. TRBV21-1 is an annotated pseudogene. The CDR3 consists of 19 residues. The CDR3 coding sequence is TGTGCCAGCAGCAGACCGGGACAGGGTTCGGAGAGCTCCTACAATGAGCAGTTCTTC. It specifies CASSRPGQGSESSYNEQFF.

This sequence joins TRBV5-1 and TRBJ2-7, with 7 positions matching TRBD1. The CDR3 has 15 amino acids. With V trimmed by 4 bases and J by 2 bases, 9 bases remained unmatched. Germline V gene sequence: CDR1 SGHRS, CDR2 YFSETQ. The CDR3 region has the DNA TGCGCCAGCAGCACACGACAGGGTAAAACCTACGAGCAGTACTTC. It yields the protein CASSTRQGKTYEQYF.

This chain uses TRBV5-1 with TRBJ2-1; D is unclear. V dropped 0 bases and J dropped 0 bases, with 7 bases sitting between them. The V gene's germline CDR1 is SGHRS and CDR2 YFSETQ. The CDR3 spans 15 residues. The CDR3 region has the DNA TGCGCCAGCAGCTTGGACCCGAGCTCCTACAATGAGCAGTTCTTC. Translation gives CASSLDPSSYNEQFF.

CDR3 residues: CASSQDKRVEGYTF. Here the CDR3 DNA reads TGTGCCAGCAGCCAAGACAAGCGGGTAGAGGGCTACACCTTC. The chain has TRBV4-2 and TRBJ1-2; D is uncertain. This CDR3 has 14 residues. Germline values: CDR1 LGHNA, CDR2 YNFKEQ. V lost 0 bases and J 8 bases, leaving 13 bases between the germline ends.

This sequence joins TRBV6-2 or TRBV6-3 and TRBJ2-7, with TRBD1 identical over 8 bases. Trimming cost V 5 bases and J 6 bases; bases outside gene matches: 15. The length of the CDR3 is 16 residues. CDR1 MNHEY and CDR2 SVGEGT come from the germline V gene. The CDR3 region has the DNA TGTGCCAGCAGTCATCCCTCCGGGACAGGTAATTTCGAGCAGTACTTC. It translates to CASSHPSGTGNFEQYF.

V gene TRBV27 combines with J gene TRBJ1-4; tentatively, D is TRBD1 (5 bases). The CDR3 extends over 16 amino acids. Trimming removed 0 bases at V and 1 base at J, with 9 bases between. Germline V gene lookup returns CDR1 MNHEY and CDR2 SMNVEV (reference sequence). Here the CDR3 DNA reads TGTGCCAGCAGTTTATCGGGGCCCCGAACTAATGAAAAACTGTTTTTT. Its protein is CASSLSGPRTNEKLFF. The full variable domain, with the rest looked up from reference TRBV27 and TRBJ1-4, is EAQVTQNPRYLITVTGKKLTVTCSQNMNHEYMSWYRQDPGLGLRQIYYSMNVEVTDKGDVPEGYKVSRKEKRNFPLILESPSPNQTSLYFCASSLSGPRTNEKLFFGSGTQLSVL.

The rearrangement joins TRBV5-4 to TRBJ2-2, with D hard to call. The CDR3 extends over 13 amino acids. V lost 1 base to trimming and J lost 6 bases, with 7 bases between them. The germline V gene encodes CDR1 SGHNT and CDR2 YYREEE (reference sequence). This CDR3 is CASSLITPGELFF. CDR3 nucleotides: TGTGCCAGCAGCTTGATAACCCCCGGGGAGCTGTTTTTT.

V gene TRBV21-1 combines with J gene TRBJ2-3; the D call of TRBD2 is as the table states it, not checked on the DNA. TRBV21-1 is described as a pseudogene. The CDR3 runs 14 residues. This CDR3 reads CASSKPGRAGVQYF. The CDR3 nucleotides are TGTGCCAGCAGCAAACCCGGGAGGGCCGGGGTGCAGTATTTT.

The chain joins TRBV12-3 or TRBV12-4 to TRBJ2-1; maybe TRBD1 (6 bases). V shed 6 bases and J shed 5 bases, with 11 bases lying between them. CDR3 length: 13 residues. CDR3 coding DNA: TGTGCCAGCAGGGGACAATCCCACAATGAGCAGTTCTTC. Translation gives CASRGQSHNEQFF.

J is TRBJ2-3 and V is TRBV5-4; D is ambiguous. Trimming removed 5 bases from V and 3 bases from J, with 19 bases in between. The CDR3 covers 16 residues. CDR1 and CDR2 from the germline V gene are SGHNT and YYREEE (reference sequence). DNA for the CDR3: TGTGCCAGCAGTTCAGGATTTCCGGCTACTACAGATACGCAGTATTTT. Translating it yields CASSSGFPATTDTQYF.

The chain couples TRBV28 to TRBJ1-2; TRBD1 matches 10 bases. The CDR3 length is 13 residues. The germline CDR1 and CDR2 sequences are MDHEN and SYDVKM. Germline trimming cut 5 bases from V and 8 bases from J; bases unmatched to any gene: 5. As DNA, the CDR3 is TGTGCCAGCAGTCCTTCGACAGGGGGCGGCTACACCTTC. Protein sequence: CASSPSTGGGYTF.

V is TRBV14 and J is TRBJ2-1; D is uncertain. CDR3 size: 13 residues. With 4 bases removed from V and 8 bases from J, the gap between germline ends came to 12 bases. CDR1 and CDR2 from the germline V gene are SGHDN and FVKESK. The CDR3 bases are TGTGCCAGCAGCCCCCAGCAGTACGATGAGCAGTTCTTC. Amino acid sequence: CASSPQQYDEQFF. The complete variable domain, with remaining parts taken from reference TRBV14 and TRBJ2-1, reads EAGVTQFPSHSVIEKGQTVTLRCDPISGHDNLYWYRRVMGKEIKFLLHFVKESKQDESGMPNNRFLAERTGGTYSTLKVQPAELEDSGVYFCASSPQQYDEQFFGPGTRLTVL.

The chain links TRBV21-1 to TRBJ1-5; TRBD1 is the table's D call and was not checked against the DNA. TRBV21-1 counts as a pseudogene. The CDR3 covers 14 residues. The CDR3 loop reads CASSKTSGNQPQHF. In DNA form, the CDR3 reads TGTGCCAGCAGCAAAACCTCAGGCAATCAGCCCCAGCATTTT.

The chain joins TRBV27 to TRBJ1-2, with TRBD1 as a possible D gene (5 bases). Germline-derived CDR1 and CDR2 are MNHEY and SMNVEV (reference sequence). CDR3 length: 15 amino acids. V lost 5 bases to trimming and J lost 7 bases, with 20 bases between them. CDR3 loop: CASSTTPGQVVGYTF. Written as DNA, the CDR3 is TGTGCCAGCAGTACTACTCCGGGGCAGGTAGTTGGCTACACCTTC.

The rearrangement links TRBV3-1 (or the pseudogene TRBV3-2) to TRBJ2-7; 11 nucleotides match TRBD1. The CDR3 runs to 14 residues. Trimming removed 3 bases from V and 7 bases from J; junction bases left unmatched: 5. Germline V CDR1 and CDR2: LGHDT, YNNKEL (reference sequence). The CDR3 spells CASSQDRGLGEQYF. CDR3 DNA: TGTGCCAGCAGCCAGGACAGGGGGCTAGGGGAGCAGTACTTC.

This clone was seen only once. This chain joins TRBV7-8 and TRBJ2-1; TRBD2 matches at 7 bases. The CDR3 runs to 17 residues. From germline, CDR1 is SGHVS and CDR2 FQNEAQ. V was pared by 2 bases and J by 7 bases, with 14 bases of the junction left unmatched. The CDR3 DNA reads TGTGCCAGCAGCTTAAGTGGGCGGCTAGCGGTTTGGAATGAGCAGTTCTTC. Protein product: CASSLSGRLAVWNEQFF.

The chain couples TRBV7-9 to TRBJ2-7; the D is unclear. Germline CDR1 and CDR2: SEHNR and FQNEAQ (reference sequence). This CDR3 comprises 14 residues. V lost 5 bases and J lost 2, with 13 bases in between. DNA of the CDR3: TGTGCCAGCAGCCATCCCCTTCACGCCTACGAGCAGTACTTC. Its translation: CASSHPLHAYEQYF.

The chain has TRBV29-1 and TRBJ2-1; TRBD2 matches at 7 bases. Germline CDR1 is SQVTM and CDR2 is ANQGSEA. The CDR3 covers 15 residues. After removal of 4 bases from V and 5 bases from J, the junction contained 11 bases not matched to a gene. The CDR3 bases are TGCAGCGTTGGTTGGTCCAGCGGGACCAACAATGAGCAGTTCTTC. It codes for CSVGWSSGTNNEQFF.

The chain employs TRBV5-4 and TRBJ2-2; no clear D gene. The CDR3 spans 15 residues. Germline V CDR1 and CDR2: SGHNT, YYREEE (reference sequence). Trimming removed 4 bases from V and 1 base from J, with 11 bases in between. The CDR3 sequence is CASSPSMGNTGELFF. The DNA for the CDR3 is TGTGCCAGCAGCCCGTCCATGGGGAACACCGGGGAGCTGTTTTTT.

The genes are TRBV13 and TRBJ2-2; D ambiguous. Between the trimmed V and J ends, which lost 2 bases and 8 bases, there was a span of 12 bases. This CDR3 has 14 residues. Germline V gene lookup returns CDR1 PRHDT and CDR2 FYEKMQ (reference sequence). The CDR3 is CASSLRSGRGELFF. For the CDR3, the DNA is TGTGCCAGCAGCTTACGATCGGGCAGGGGGGAGCTGTTTTTT.

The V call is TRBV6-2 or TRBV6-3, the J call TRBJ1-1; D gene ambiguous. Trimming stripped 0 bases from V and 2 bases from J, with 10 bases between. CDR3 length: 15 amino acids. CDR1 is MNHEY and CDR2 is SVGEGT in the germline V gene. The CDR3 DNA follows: TGTGCCAGCAGTTACTCACGGGCGTTTAACACTGAAGCTTTCTTT. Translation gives CASSYSRAFNTEAFF.

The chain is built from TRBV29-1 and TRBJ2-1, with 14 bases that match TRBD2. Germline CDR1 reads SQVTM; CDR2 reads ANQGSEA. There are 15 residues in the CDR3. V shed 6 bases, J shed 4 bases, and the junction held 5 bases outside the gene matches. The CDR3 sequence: CSVPGLAGAYNEQFF. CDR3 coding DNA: TGCAGCGTGCCGGGACTAGCGGGGGCTTACAATGAGCAGTTCTTC.

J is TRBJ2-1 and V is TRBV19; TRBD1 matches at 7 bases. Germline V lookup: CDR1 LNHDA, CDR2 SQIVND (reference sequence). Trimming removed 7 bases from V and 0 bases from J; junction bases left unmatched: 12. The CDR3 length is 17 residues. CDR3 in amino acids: CASTLRLTGSSYNEQFF. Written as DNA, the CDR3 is TGTGCCAGTACCCTGCGATTGACAGGGAGCTCCTACAATGAGCAGTTCTTC.

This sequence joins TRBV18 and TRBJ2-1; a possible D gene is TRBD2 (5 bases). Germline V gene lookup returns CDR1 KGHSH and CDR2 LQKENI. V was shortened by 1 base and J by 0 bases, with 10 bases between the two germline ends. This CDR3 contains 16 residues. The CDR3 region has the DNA TGTGCCAGCTCACCACGGGTGGGGAGCTCCTACAATGAGCAGTTCTTC. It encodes CASSPRVGSSYNEQFF.

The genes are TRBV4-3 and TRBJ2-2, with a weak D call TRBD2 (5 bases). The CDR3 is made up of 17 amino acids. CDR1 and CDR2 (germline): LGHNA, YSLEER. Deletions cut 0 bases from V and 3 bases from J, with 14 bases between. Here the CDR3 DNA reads TGCGCCAGCAGCCAAGATTTTGGGAGATCGTACACCGGGGAGCTGTTTTTT. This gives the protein CASSQDFGRSYTGELFF.

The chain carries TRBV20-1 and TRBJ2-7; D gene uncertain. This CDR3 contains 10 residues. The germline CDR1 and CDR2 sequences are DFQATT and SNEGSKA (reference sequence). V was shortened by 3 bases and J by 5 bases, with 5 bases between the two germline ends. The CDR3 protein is CSASGNEQYF. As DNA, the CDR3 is TGCAGTGCTAGTGGGAACGAGCAGTACTTC.

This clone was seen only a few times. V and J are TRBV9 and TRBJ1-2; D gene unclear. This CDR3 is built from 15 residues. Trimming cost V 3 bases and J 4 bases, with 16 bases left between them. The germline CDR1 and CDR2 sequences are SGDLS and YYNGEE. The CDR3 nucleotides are TGTGCCAGCAGCGGAGGAGTAGGAAGGGCCTATGGCTACACCTTC. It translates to CASSGGVGRAYGYTF. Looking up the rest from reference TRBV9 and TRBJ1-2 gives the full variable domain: DSGVTQTPKHLITATGQRVTLRCSPRSGDLSVYWYQQSLDQGLQFLIQYYNGEERAKGNILERFSAQQFPDLHSELNLSSLELGDSALYFCASSGGVGRAYGYTFGSGTRLTVV.

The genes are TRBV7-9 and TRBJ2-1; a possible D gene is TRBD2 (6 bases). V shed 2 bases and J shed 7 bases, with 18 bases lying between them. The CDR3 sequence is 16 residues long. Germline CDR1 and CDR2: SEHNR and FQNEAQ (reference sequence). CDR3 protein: CASSLSGSPGGNEQFF. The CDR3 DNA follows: TGTGCCAGCAGCTTATCCGGGAGTCCTGGAGGGAATGAGCAGTTCTTC. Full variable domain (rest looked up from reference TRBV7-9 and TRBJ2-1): DTGVSQNPRHKITKRGQNVTFRCDPISEHNRLYWYRQTLGQGPEFLTYFQNEAQLEKSRLLSDRFSAERPKGSFSTLEIQRTEQGDSAMYLCASSLSGSPGGNEQFFGPGTRLTVL.

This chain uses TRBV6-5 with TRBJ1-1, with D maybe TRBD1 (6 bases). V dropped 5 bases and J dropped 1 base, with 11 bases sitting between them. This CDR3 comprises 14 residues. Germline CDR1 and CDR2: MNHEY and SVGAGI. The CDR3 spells CASSSRGQNTEAFF. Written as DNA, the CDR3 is TGTGCCAGCAGTAGCCGGGGACAGAACACTGAAGCTTTCTTT.